This TCR beta chain comes out of a study of blood T cell repertoires in COVID-19. Across the study: The United States, Italy and Spain supplied acute and convalescent COVID-19 samples. T cells, B-cell-depleted T cells, or PBMCs provided the cDNA or gDNA that served as material.

Under the authors' procedure: Quantification of nucleated cells was approximated via reference gene primer amplification. Repertoires were generated with immunoSEQ multiplex PCR, while TCRdb's copy carries only in-frame clones and drops some. D and trimming were read from the DNA, whereas the V and J calls and clone size are those reported in that table. The sample shows around 97,000 clones, about 90% of them seen only once. Looked up from germline, CDR1 is KGHSH and CDR2 is LQKENI. This CDR3 comprises 18 residues. The germline V and J ends were trimmed by 3 bases and 0 bases, with 15 bases remaining between them.

What was sequenced was peripheral blood. This chain uses TRBV18 with TRBJ2-6; D unresolved. This TCR was sampled from a woman aged 60-75 years with acute or convalescent COVID-19. The CDR3, as DNA: TGTGCCAGCTCACCGACAACTCTATTAGGCTCTGGGGCCAACGTCCTGACTTTC. Protein sequence: CASSPTTLLGSGANVLTF.